The 13 T cell receptor beta chains given below trace back to one sample, sequenced in a study of cytomegalovirus exposure and HLA in healthy donors. Produced via immunoSEQ multiplex PCR; TCRdb's table is partial and in-frame only. Altogether 180,000 or so clones are present, about 89% being singletons, with the ten largest covering around 7.2%. The sample comprised PBMCs. The receptors derive from a man aged 25-40 years in good health and CMV-seropositive.

The chain carries TRBV18 and TRBJ1-1; D gene ambiguous. This CDR3 spans 14 amino acids. From germline, CDR1 is KGHSH and CDR2 LQKENI. V gave up 3 bases and J gave up 3 bases, with 11 bases separating them. DNA for the CDR3: TGTGCCAGCTCACCGTTTCCCCGCGACACTGAAGCTTTCTTT. Translation: CASSPFPRDTEAFF. Looking up the rest from reference TRBV18 and TRBJ1-1 gives the full variable domain: NAGVMQNPRHLVRRRGQEARLRCSPMKGHSHVYWYRQLPEEGLKFMVYLQKENIIDESGMPKERFSAEFPKEGPSILRIQQVVRGDSAAYFCASSPFPRDTEAFFGQGTRLTVV.

The J gene is TRBJ2-5, the V gene TRBV5-1, with no clear D. The CDR3 loop spans 13 amino acids. CDR1 is SGHRS and CDR2 is YFSETQ in the germline V gene. V was trimmed by 3 bases and J by 4 bases, leaving 10 bases between them. The CDR3 reads CASSSPAGETQYF. The CDR3 nucleotides are TGCGCCAGCAGCTCCCCCGCCGGAGAGACCCAGTACTTC.

The chain has TRBV5-1 and TRBJ2-5, with D perhaps TRBD1 or TRBD2 (6 bases each). The V gene's germline CDR1 is SGHRS and CDR2 YFSETQ. The CDR3 runs to 16 residues. The V end was cut by 0 bases, the J end by 5 bases, with 17 bases between. The chain's CDR3 is CASSLGLTGGMETQYF. The CDR3, as DNA: TGCGCCAGCAGCTTGGGGTTGACAGGAGGGATGGAGACCCAGTACTTC.

This clone showed up just once. The gene calls are TRBV15 and TRBJ1-2; the match to TRBD1 covers 7 bases. V lost 3 bases to trimming and J lost 2 bases; unmatched junction nucleotides: 3. The CDR3 is 14 residues long. CDR1 and CDR2 (germline): LNHNV, YYDKDF (reference sequence). The CDR3 is CATSSGRGNYGYTF. In DNA, the CDR3 is TGTGCCACCAGCAGTGGCAGGGGGAACTATGGCTACACCTTC.

This sequence joins TRBV21-1 and TRBJ1-5; the tabulated D call, TRBD1, remains unverified against the DNA. TRBV21-1 is given as a pseudogene. The CDR3 extends over 16 amino acids. DNA for the CDR3: TGTGCCAGCAGCCCGCAGAGGGACATGGCAACACAGCCCCAGCATTTT. Protein: CASSPQRDMATQPQHF.

J is TRBJ2-2 and V is TRBV27; TRBD1 or TRBD2 may be the D gene (5 bases each). V lost 4 bases to trimming and J lost 7 bases, with 7 bases between them. CDR3 length: 12 amino acids. Germline V gene data show CDR1 as MNHEY and CDR2 as SMNVEV (reference sequence). CDR3 DNA: TGTGCCAGCAGTTGGGGGATCGGGGAGCTGTTTTTT. Amino acid sequence: CASSWGIGELFF.

The sample holds a few counts of this clone. The chain combines TRBV5-6 with TRBJ1-2; D is unclear. V gave up 2 bases and J gave up 8 bases, with 16 bases separating them. CDR1 and CDR2 (germline): SGHDT, YYEEEE. CDR3 size: 14 residues. The CDR3 loop is CASSFSSPSNGYTF. The CDR3 nucleotides are TGTGCCAGCAGCTTCTCCAGTCCTTCGAACGGCTACACCTTC.

On this clone: Other DNA sequences in the same sample also yield this CDR3. The CDR3 protein is CASSLGQGGTEAFF. CDR3 DNA sequence: TGCGCCAGCAGCTTGGGACAGGGAGGCACTGAAGCTTTCTTT. The chain links TRBV4-1 to TRBJ1-1; 9 bases are a match to TRBD1. The CDR3 is 14 amino acids. V shed 5 bases and J 4 bases; nucleotides not matched to a gene: 5. Germline V gene data show CDR1 as MGHRA and CDR2 as YSYEKL.

The rearrangement joins TRBV5-6 to TRBJ2-1, with a tentative D call TRBD2 (5 bases). CDR1 is SGHDT, CDR2 YYEEEE, per germline. The CDR3 sequence is 15 residues long. V was clipped by 2 bases and J by 2 bases, with 11 bases between them. The CDR3 region is CASSFGTSPYNEQFF. The DNA of the CDR3 is TGTGCCAGCAGCTTCGGCACTAGTCCCTACAATGAGCAGTTCTTC. The whole variable domain, filled in from reference TRBV5-6 and TRBJ2-1, reads DAGVTQSPTHLIKTRGQQVTLRCSPKSGHDTVSWYQQALGQGPQFIFQYYEEEERQRGNFPDRFSGHQFPNYSSELNVNALLLGDSALYLCASSFGTSPYNEQFFGPGTRLTVL.

The chain couples TRBV11-1 to TRBJ2-5; D gene uncertain. V was shortened by 6 bases and J by 4 bases, with 6 bases between the two germline ends. The germline V gene has CDR1 SGHAT and CDR2 FQDESV (reference sequence). The CDR3 contains 11 residues. The CDR3 protein is CASRVGETQYF. For the CDR3, the DNA is TGTGCCAGCAGGGTCGGAGAGACCCAGTACTTC.

This clone was observed once. The genes are TRBV4-3 and TRBJ2-7, with 10 bases identical to TRBD1. Germline V gene data show CDR1 as LGHNA and CDR2 as YSLEER. This CDR3 is 16 amino acids long. J was trimmed by 2 bases and V by 4 bases; bases with no gene match: 8. The CDR3 DNA follows: TGCGCCAGCAGCCTTTCGGGGACAGGGGAGACCTACGAGCAGTACTTC. Translated: CASSLSGTGETYEQYF.

This clone was found once. The V and J genes are TRBV19 and TRBJ2-1; TRBD2 matches at 12 bases. This CDR3 is built from 15 residues. Germline CDR1 is LNHDA and CDR2 is SQIVND (reference sequence). With 6 bases clipped from V and 4 bases from J, the junction kept 4 bases outside the gene matches. CDR3 DNA sequence: TGTGCCAGTAGAGATCTAGCGGGGGGGTACAATGAGCAGTTCTTC. Its protein is CASRDLAGGYNEQFF.

V and J are TRBV5-1 and TRBJ2-7; 8 positions match TRBD2. The CDR3 consists of 14 residues. Per the germline V gene, CDR1 is SGHRS and CDR2 is YFSETQ. V was clipped by 4 bases and J by 3 bases; unmatched bases: 6. The chain's CDR3 is CASSPGTRVYEQYF. CDR3 nucleotides: TGCGCCAGCAGCCCCGGGACTAGAGTCTACGAGCAGTACTTC.